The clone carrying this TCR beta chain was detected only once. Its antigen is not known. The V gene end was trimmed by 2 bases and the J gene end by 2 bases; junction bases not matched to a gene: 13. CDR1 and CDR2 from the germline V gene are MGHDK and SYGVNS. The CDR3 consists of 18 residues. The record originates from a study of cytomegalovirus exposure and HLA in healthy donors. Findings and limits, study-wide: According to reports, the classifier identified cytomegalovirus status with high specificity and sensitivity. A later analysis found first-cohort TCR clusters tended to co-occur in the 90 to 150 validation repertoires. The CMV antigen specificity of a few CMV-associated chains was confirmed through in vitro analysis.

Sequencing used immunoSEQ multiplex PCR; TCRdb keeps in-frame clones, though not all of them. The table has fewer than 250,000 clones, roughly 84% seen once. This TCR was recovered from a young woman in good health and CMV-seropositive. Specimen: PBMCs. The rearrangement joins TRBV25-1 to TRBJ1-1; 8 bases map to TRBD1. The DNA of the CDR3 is TGTGCCAGCAGTGAACCCCCCCGGGGCAGGGGGCGAAACACTGAAGCTTTCTTT. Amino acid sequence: CASSEPPRGRGRNTEAFF.